Each of the 25 T cell receptor beta chains below was sequenced from the same sample in a study of T cell changes during pregnancy in multiple sclerosis. Sequenced by immunoSEQ multiplex PCR; TCRdb stores in-frame clones only, minus some. The profile covers about 20,000 clones, with approximately 87% appearing a single time and over 9% taken by the ten largest. The specimen was CD8+ T cells from peripheral blood mononuclear cells, collected after pregnancy. The source of these receptors is a female donor with multiple sclerosis, enrolled in a pregnancy study.

The chain carries TRBV2 and TRBJ2-3; 11 bases fit TRBD2. Per the germline V gene, CDR1 is SNHLY and CDR2 is FYNNEI. This CDR3 has 14 residues. Trimming at V came to 9 bases and at J to 3 bases, leaving 5 bases not matched to a gene. This CDR3 is CARDGTSGTDTQYF. Here the CDR3 DNA reads TGTGCCAGAGACGGGACTAGCGGTACAGATACGCAGTATTTT.

This sequence joins TRBV11-3 and TRBJ2-7; D is perhaps TRBD1 (6 bases). V was clipped by 5 bases and J by 5 bases, with 19 bases between them. The germline gives CDR1 SGHNT, CDR2 YENEEA. The CDR3 has 15 amino acids. The CDR3 is CASSTRQVPGDEQYF. CDR3 coding DNA: TGTGCCAGCAGCACCCGACAGGTACCAGGGGACGAGCAGTACTTC. The full variable domain, its missing parts supplied by reference TRBV11-3 and TRBJ2-7, is EAGVVQSPRYKIIEKKQPVAFWCNPISGHNTLYWYLQNLGQGPELLIRYENEEAVDDSQLPKDRFSAERLKGVDSTLKIQPAELGDSAVYLCASSTRQVPGDEQYFGPGTRLTVT.

This clone was observed a single time. The chain uses TRBV15 and TRBJ2-5, with a weak D call TRBD1 (6 bases). This CDR3 has 16 residues. V lost 0 bases and J lost 1, with 12 bases in between. From germline, CDR1 is LNHNV and CDR2 YYDKDF (reference sequence). CDR3 bases: TGTGCCACCAGCAGAGATAGGGGGATCCTCCAAGAGACCCAGTACTTC. Amino acids: CATSRDRGILQETQYF.

This clone was found once. This chain uses TRBV13 with TRBJ2-1; 13 bases are shared with TRBD2. V trimming: 4 bases; J trimming: 6 bases; junction bases outside the gene matches: 3. Germline V CDR1 and CDR2: PRHDT, FYEKMQ (reference sequence). This CDR3 region has 15 residues. CDR3 in DNA: TGTGCCAGCAGCTACGGGACTAGCGGGGCCAATGAGCAGTTCTTC. It is translated as CASSYGTSGANEQFF. Full variable domain (rest looked up from reference TRBV13 and TRBJ2-1): AAGVIQSPRHLIKEKRETATLKCYPIPRHDTVYWYQQGPGQDPQFLISFYEKMQSDKGSIPDRFSAQQFSDYHSELNMSSLELGDSALYFCASSYGTSGANEQFFGPGTRLTVL.

This chain joins TRBV7-9 and TRBJ2-7, with D possibly TRBD2 on 7 matching bases. The CDR3 runs 17 residues. The V end was cut by 5 bases, the J end by 6 bases, with 26 bases between. Germline CDR1 reads SEHNR; CDR2 reads FQNEAQ (reference sequence). The DNA of the CDR3 is TGTGCCAGCAGCACTCCTCGGGGGGCTAGCGGACATTTCGAGCAGTACTTC. The encoded protein is CASSTPRGASGHFEQYF.

A few counts support this clone. The chain combines TRBV4-1 with TRBJ2-2; possible D gene TRBD2, 7 bases. Germline lookup yields CDR1 MGHRA and CDR2 YSYEKL. This CDR3 comprises 13 residues. Trimming took 7 bases from V and 6 from J, leaving 12 bases between them. The CDR3 loop is CASKGGGAGELFF. The CDR3 DNA sequence: TGCGCCAGCAAAGGGGGGGGAGCCGGGGAGCTGTTTTTT.

The rearrangement uses TRBV7-8 and TRBJ1-1; no firm D call. The CDR3 spans 17 residues. V was cut by 0 bases and J by 0 bases, with 14 bases left in between. Looked up from germline, CDR1 is SGHVS and CDR2 is FQNEAQ. The DNA for the CDR3 is TGTGCCAGCAGCTTAGCGCATGGAGGGATAATGAACACTGAAGCTTTCTTT. This encodes CASSLAHGGIMNTEAFF. Based on the CDR3 plus reference TRBV7-8 and TRBJ1-1, the full variable domain is GAGVSQSPRYKVAKRGQDVALRCDPISGHVSLFWYQQALGQGPEFLTYFQNEAQLDKSGLPSDRFFAERPEGSVSTLKIQRTQQEDSAVYLCASSLAHGGIMNTEAFFGQGTRLTVV.

The chain carries TRBV15 and TRBJ2-3, with TRBD2 matching over 13 bases. The trim removed 4 bases at V and 4 bases at J, leaving 5 bases unmatched. This CDR3 contains 16 residues. Germline assignment: CDR1 LNHNV and CDR2 YYDKDF (reference sequence). This CDR3 reads CATSKTGLAGPDTQYF. The DNA of the CDR3 is TGTGCCACCAGCAAGACGGGACTAGCGGGGCCAGATACGCAGTATTTT.

The V and J genes are TRBV5-1 and TRBJ1-1; 8 positions agree with TRBD1. Germline V gene data show CDR1 as SGHRS and CDR2 as YFSETQ. The CDR3 covers 17 residues. Trimming at V came to 4 bases and at J to 2 bases, leaving 13 bases not matched to a gene. CDR3 amino acids: CASSQDRGQALNTEAFF. CDR3 DNA sequence: TGCGCCAGCAGCCAAGACAGGGGCCAAGCCCTAAACACTGAAGCTTTCTTT.

The chain carries TRBV7-9 and TRBJ1-2; 8 bases line up with TRBD1. CDR3 length: 15 residues. Germline loops: CDR1 SEHNR, CDR2 FQNEAQ (reference sequence). The trim removed 3 bases at V and 8 bases at J, leaving 11 bases unmatched. In nucleotides, the CDR3 is TGTGCCAGCAGCTTGACGCTCGACAGGGGAGGCGGCTACACCTTC. Residues: CASSLTLDRGGGYTF. Based on the CDR3 plus reference TRBV7-9 and TRBJ1-2, the full variable domain is DTGVSQNPRHKITKRGQNVTFRCDPISEHNRLYWYRQTLGQGPEFLTYFQNEAQLEKSRLLSDRFSAERPKGSFSTLEIQRTEQGDSAMYLCASSLTLDRGGGYTFGSGTRLTVV.

The rearrangement links TRBV28 to TRBJ1-6; D possibly corresponds to TRBD1 (5 bases). Germline V gene sequence: CDR1 MDHEN, CDR2 SYDVKM. The V end lost 5 bases, the J end lost 9 bases, and 14 bases lay between the germline ends. The CDR3 is made up of 14 amino acids. This CDR3 is CASSLIRESSPLHF. As DNA, the CDR3 is TGTGCCAGCAGTCTGATCAGGGAAAGTTCACCCCTCCACTTT.

V usage is TRBV4-1 and J usage is TRBJ2-7; a possible D gene is TRBD1 (6 bases). Germline assignment: CDR1 MGHRA and CDR2 YSYEKL. Trimming shortened V by 2 bases and J by 4 bases, and 9 bases separated the two germline ends. This CDR3 contains 13 residues. CDR3 sequence: CASSQPQGYEQYF. CDR3 DNA: TGCGCCAGCAGCCAACCACAGGGTTACGAGCAGTACTTC.

The rearrangement uses TRBV29-1 and TRBJ1-5; 8 bases fit TRBD1. The length of the CDR3 is 14 residues. J gave up 6 bases and V 7 bases, and 11 bases lay outside the gene matches. Germline loops: CDR1 SQVTM, CDR2 ANQGSEA. The CDR3: CSDSTDREGQPQHF. The CDR3 region has the DNA TGCAGCGACTCTACGGACAGGGAAGGTCAGCCCCAGCATTTT.

The chain joins TRBV7-9 to TRBJ1-2; the match to TRBD1 covers 7 bases. Germline assignment: CDR1 SEHNR and CDR2 FQNEAQ (reference sequence). Trimming cost V 8 bases and J 4 bases; bases outside gene matches: 1. This CDR3 is 11 amino acids long. CDR3 region: CASGQAYGYTF. The CDR3 DNA follows: TGTGCCAGCGGACAGGCCTATGGCTACACCTTC. Full variable domain (remainder filled in from reference TRBV7-9 and TRBJ1-2): DTGVSQNPRHKITKRGQNVTFRCDPISEHNRLYWYRQTLGQGPEFLTYFQNEAQLEKSRLLSDRFSAERPKGSFSTLEIQRTEQGDSAMYLCASGQAYGYTFGSGTRLTVV.

V usage is TRBV29-1 and J usage is TRBJ2-5, with TRBD1 matching 12 bases. V lost 5 bases to trimming and J lost 5 bases; unmatched junction nucleotides: 6. The CDR3 contains 14 residues. Germline values: CDR1 SQVTM, CDR2 ANQGSEA. CDR3 nucleotides: TGCAGCGTTACGGGGACAGGGGGCATGGAGACCCAGTACTTC. Translation gives CSVTGTGGMETQYF.

This clone was seen just once. The rearrangement joins TRBV19 to TRBJ2-7; D not resolved. V was shortened by 4 bases and J by 2 bases, with 9 bases between the two germline ends. The CDR3 extends over 13 amino acids. Germline-derived CDR1 and CDR2 are LNHDA and SQIVND (reference sequence). The CDR3 sequence is CASSSGTPYEQYF. Here the CDR3 DNA reads TGTGCCAGTAGTAGCGGTACACCCTACGAGCAGTACTTC.

The rearrangement joins TRBV6-5 to TRBJ2-3; 7 bases match TRBD2. J gave up 2 bases and V 0 bases, and 5 bases lay outside the gene matches. Looked up from germline, CDR1 is MNHEY and CDR2 is SVGAGI. This CDR3 contains 16 residues. The CDR3 is CASSYSRLAITDTQYF. The DNA of the CDR3 is TGTGCCAGCAGTTACTCAAGACTAGCCATCACAGATACGCAGTATTTT.

This clone was observed a few times. The CDR3 loop reads CASSEFAGFTDTQYF. CDR3 coding DNA: TGCGCCAGCAGTGAGTTCGCGGGATTCACAGATACGCAGTATTTT. The V and J genes are TRBV10-1 and TRBJ2-3; D possibly corresponds to TRBD2 (6 bases). The CDR3 has 15 residues. The V and J ends lost 1 base and 2 bases respectively, with 10 bases between them. In germline, CDR1 is WNHNN, CDR2 SYGVQD (reference sequence).

The chain combines TRBV6-5 with TRBJ1-6; D might be TRBD1 (6 bases). The CDR3 length is 15 residues. The germline gives CDR1 MNHEY, CDR2 SVGAGI. V was pared by 6 bases and J by 7 bases, with 16 bases between. The CDR3 protein is CASRTLQGRNSPLHF. DNA of the CDR3: TGTGCCAGCAGGACCCTCCAGGGGCGGAATTCACCCCTCCACTTT.

This sequence joins TRBV5-6 and TRBJ1-2, with D unresolved. Per germline, CDR1 SGHDT and CDR2 YYEEEE. V was clipped by 0 bases and J by 2 bases, with 8 bases between them. The CDR3 contains 14 residues. The CDR3 protein is CASSLAVLNYGYTF. The CDR3 bases are TGTGCCAGCAGCTTGGCGGTCCTAAACTATGGCTACACCTTC. The full variable domain, its missing parts supplied by reference TRBV5-6 and TRBJ1-2, is DAGVTQSPTHLIKTRGQQVTLRCSPKSGHDTVSWYQQALGQGPQFIFQYYEEEERQRGNFPDRFSGHQFPNYSSELNVNALLLGDSALYLCASSLAVLNYGYTFGSGTRLTVV.

The chain is built from TRBV28 and TRBJ1-2; 10 nucleotides line up with TRBD1. This CDR3 has 14 residues. Losses at the gene ends were 3 bases for V and 8 bases for J; bases not matched to a gene: 6. CDR1 and CDR2 from the germline V gene are MDHEN and SYDVKM. CDR3 sequence: CASSLRGQGEGYTF. The CDR3 DNA is TGTGCCAGCAGTTTGCGTGGACAGGGGGAAGGCTACACCTTC.

A word on this clone: This CDR3 is also generated by other DNA sequences in the sample. The V call is TRBV7-3, the J call TRBJ2-7, with 10 bases aligning to TRBD1. The germline CDR1 and CDR2 sequences are SGHTA and FQGTGA. The ends lost 5 bases at V and 3 bases at J; junction bases unmatched: 7. The CDR3 covers 15 residues. The CDR3 DNA sequence: TGTGCCAGCAGCGCAGGGACAGGGGAAGGCTACGAGCAGTACTTC. It yields the protein CASSAGTGEGYEQYF. The variable domain in full, with the rest retrieved from reference TRBV7-3 and TRBJ2-7, is GAGVSQTPSNKVTEKGKYVELRCDPISGHTALYWYRQSLGQGPEFLIYFQGTGAADDSGLPNDRFFAVRPEGSVSTLKIQRTERGDSAVYLCASSAGTGEGYEQYFGPGTRLTVT.

This clone was observed a single time. This chain uses TRBV29-1 with TRBJ2-7; 7 nucleotides match TRBD2. From germline, CDR1 is SQVTM and CDR2 ANQGSEA. The V and J ends lost 0 bases and 5 bases, in that order; junction bases with no gene match: 10. This CDR3 has 15 residues. The CDR3 region has the DNA TGCAGCGTTGAAGACTATCGGGGGGATACCCACGAGCAGTACTTC. Its translation: CSVEDYRGDTHEQYF.

This clone showed up just a few times. This chain uses TRBV28 with TRBJ2-5; 10 nucleotides agree with TRBD1. The trim removed 5 bases at V and 4 bases at J, leaving 4 bases unmatched. The CDR3 runs 14 residues. Looked up from germline, CDR1 is MDHEN and CDR2 is SYDVKM. The CDR3 is CASSAGQGLETQYF. CDR3 sequence (DNA): TGTGCCAGCAGTGCGGGACAGGGGCTAGAGACCCAGTACTTC.

J is TRBJ2-7 and V is TRBV15, with TRBD1 identical over 8 bases. Germline V CDR1 and CDR2: LNHNV, YYDKDF (reference sequence). This CDR3 comprises 14 residues. J was trimmed by 5 bases and V by 3 bases; bases with no gene match: 6. The CDR3 region has the DNA TGTGCCACCAGCAGTCGGACAGGGTCGGACGAGCAGTACTTC. This sequence encodes CATSSRTGSDEQYF.